This T cell receptor (beta chain) was obtained from a study of blood T cell repertoires in COVID-19. Turning to the study itself: The origin of the acute and convalescent COVID-19 samples was the United States, Italy and Spain.

Trimming took 4 bases from V and 3 from J; bases not matched to a gene: 8. The CDR3 length is 16 residues. Germline V gene sequence: CDR1 SGDLS, CDR2 YYNGEE. As originally analysed: Scientists estimated how many nucleated cells there were by amplifying reference gene primers. Generated by immunoSEQ multiplex PCR, the TCRdb table keeps only in-frame clones and is missing some. V, J and clone size are those of that table, while D and trimming were read from the DNA. The table records 100,000 to 110,000 clones, 85% of them present only once. The source of this sequence is a human donor in a cohort sampled during active COVID-19. This chain connects TRBV9 to TRBJ2-1, with 9 bases matching TRBD2. The sequenced sample consisted of peripheral blood. CDR3 coding DNA: TGTGCCAGCAGCTATGGGTTAGCGGGGGACTACAATGAGCAGTTCTTC. The encoded protein is CASSYGLAGDYNEQFF. The entire variable domain, with the rest obtained from reference TRBV9 and TRBJ2-1, is as follows: DSGVTQTPKHLITATGQRVTLRCSPRSGDLSVYWYQQSLDQGLQFLIQYYNGEERAKGNILERFSAQQFPDLHSELNLSSLELGDSALYFCASSYGLAGDYNEQFFGPGTRLTVL.